These 32 T cell receptor beta chains were sequenced from one sample in a study of T cell responses to AZD1222 COVID-19 vaccine. Sequencing was performed with immunoSEQ multiplex PCR; in TCRdb, only in-frame clones are kept and a portion is missing. The data hold 120,000 or so clones, with roughly 91% observed a single time. Sequenced here: peripheral blood, sampled on day 0 of AZD1222 vaccination. The source of these receptors is an adult in good health.

This chain links TRBV3-1 (or the pseudogene TRBV3-2) with TRBJ2-7, with 12 bases matching TRBD1. Per the germline V gene, CDR1 is LGHDT and CDR2 is YNNKEL (reference sequence). The V and J ends lost 1 base and 6 bases, in that order; junction bases with no gene match: 7. CDR3 length equals 16 residues. CDR3 sequence (DNA): TGTGCCAGCAGCCAAGTCAGGGGACAGGGGGCGGGCGAGCAGTACTTC. It yields the protein CASSQVRGQGAGEQYF.

The rearrangement joins TRBV19 to TRBJ2-1, with D hard to call. V was shortened by 3 bases and J by 10 bases, with 10 bases between the two germline ends. The CDR3 is 12 residues long. Per the germline V gene, CDR1 is LNHDA and CDR2 is SQIVND (reference sequence). In DNA form, the CDR3 reads TGTGCCAGTAGTATCCCCTTGGGGGAGCAGTTCTTC. Protein: CASSIPLGEQFF.

The rearrangement uses TRBV27 and TRBJ1-3; D uncertain. Per the germline V gene, CDR1 is MNHEY and CDR2 is SMNVEV (reference sequence). The CDR3 runs 15 residues. V was pared by 5 bases and J by 0 bases, with 11 bases between. The CDR3 coding sequence is TGTGCCAGCAGTCTCTCATATGGCTCTGGAAACACCATATATTTT. It encodes CASSLSYGSGNTIYF.

The V call is TRBV6-2 or TRBV6-3, the J call TRBJ1-2; D is unclear. This CDR3 is built from 12 residues. V was trimmed by 5 bases and J by 6 bases, leaving 10 bases between them. Germline lookup yields CDR1 MNHEY and CDR2 SVGEGT. The CDR3 coding sequence is TGTGCCAGCAGTCGTTTGTCGGATGGCTACACCTTC. It encodes CASSRLSDGYTF.

This clone occurred once. The genes are TRBV6-1 and TRBJ1-6; 7 nucleotides align to TRBD1. Germline V gene lookup returns CDR1 MNHNS and CDR2 SASEGT. The CDR3 runs 16 residues. The junction had 3 bases not matched to a gene; V was cut back by 4 bases and J by 0 bases. The CDR3 region has the DNA TGTGCCAGCAGTGTCCGGGACAGCTCCTATAATTCACCCCTCCACTTT. It yields the protein CASSVRDSSYNSPLHF.

This chain uses TRBV10-3 with TRBJ2-1; tentative D call: TRBD1 (7 bases). The V end was cut by 4 bases, the J end by 9 bases, with 16 bases between. CDR1 is ENHRY and CDR2 is SYGVKD in the germline V gene. This CDR3 has 14 amino acids. The CDR3 sequence: CAISGTTWDSEQFF. As DNA, the CDR3 is TGTGCCATCAGTGGGACTACCTGGGACAGTGAGCAGTTCTTC.

The CDR3 DNA follows: TGCGCCAGCAGCTTGAAACTACAGGGGGGCCCAAACCGAGAAGCTTTCTTT. This encodes CASSLKLQGGPNREAFF. The rearrangement joins TRBV5-1 to TRBJ1-1; 8 nucleotides match TRBD1. The CDR3 extends over 17 amino acids. J was trimmed by 8 bases and V by 1 base; bases with no gene match: 16. The germline CDR1 and CDR2 sequences are SGHRS and YFSETQ.

The chain links TRBV2 to TRBJ1-2; 8 nucleotides align to TRBD1. The germline V gene has CDR1 SNHLY and CDR2 FYNNEI. The J segment lost 6 bases and the V segment lost 11 bases, leaving 5 bases of the junction unmatched. The CDR3 contains 11 residues. CDR3 sequence (DNA): TGTGCCGGGAGACAGGGGCATGGCTACACCTTC. It codes for CAGRQGHGYTF.

The count of this clone is one. This chain uses TRBV18 with TRBJ1-2, with TRBD1 matching over 10 bases. This CDR3 has 16 amino acids. The V gene end was trimmed by 3 bases and the J gene end by 8 bases; junction bases not matched to a gene: 12. Germline-derived CDR1 and CDR2 are KGHSH and LQKENI. The CDR3 region is CASSPDRGSQGGGYTF. CDR3 nucleotide sequence: TGTGCCAGCTCACCGGACAGGGGGTCACAGGGAGGAGGCTACACCTTC.

V gene TRBV4-3 combines with J gene TRBJ1-1; tentative D call: TRBD1 (6 bases). Germline CDR1 and CDR2: LGHNA and YSLEER. V lost 1 base to trimming and J lost 4 bases, with 13 bases between them. The CDR3 contains 15 residues. The DNA for the CDR3 is TGCGCCAGCAGCCAAGGTTGGGTAGGGGGCACTGAAGCTTTCTTT. It specifies CASSQGWVGGTEAFF.

This chain joins TRBV15 and TRBJ1-1; TRBD1 matches at 11 bases. V shed 3 bases, J shed 5 bases, and the junction held 8 bases outside the gene matches. The CDR3 runs 16 residues. Germline assignment: CDR1 LNHNV and CDR2 YYDKDF (reference sequence). This chain's CDR3 is CATSSAWTGGETEAFF. Here the CDR3 DNA reads TGTGCCACCAGCAGCGCCTGGACAGGGGGCGAGACTGAAGCTTTCTTT. Combining the CDR3 with reference TRBV15 and TRBJ1-1 gives the whole variable domain DAMVIQNPRYQVTQFGKPVTLSCSQTLNHNVMYWYQQKSSQAPKLLFHYYDKDFNNEADTPDNFQSRRPNTSFCFLDIRSPGLGDTAMYLCATSSAWTGGETEAFFGQGTRLTVV.

The V and J genes are TRBV4-3 and TRBJ1-2; possibly TRBD1 for D (5 bases). The CDR3 has 14 amino acids. V was cut by 4 bases and J by 2 bases, with 11 bases left in between. Germline loops: CDR1 LGHNA, CDR2 YSLEER. The CDR3 region has the DNA TGCGCCAGCAGCCCGGGACCGCGGAACTATGGCTACACCTTC. Its translation is CASSPGPRNYGYTF.

The chain is built from TRBV4-2 and TRBJ1-3; TRBD1 might be the D (6 bases). The CDR3 is 17 residues long. Trimming left V 4 bases short and J 0 bases short, with 16 bases between. The germline gives CDR1 LGHNA, CDR2 YNFKEQ. The CDR3 spells CASSPGVTVFSGNTIYF. CDR3 nucleotides: TGTGCCAGCAGCCCAGGGGTCACAGTGTTCTCTGGAAACACCATATATTTT.

This chain uses TRBV19 with TRBJ1-3; D uncertain. V was trimmed by 7 bases and J by 0 bases, leaving 10 bases between them. Germline CDR1 and CDR2: LNHDA and SQIVND (reference sequence). There are 14 residues in the CDR3. CDR3 residues: CASKGDPSGNTIYF. CDR3 nucleotides: TGTGCCAGTAAAGGTGACCCCTCTGGAAACACCATATATTTT.

The chain combines TRBV6-1 with TRBJ1-3; D unclear. CDR1 is MNHNS and CDR2 is SASEGT in the germline V gene. V was shortened by 2 bases and J by 0 bases, with 14 bases between the two germline ends. The CDR3 totals 17 residues. This chain's CDR3 is CASSERNGLLSGNTIYF. The CDR3 DNA follows: TGTGCCAGCAGTGAAAGAAACGGCCTACTCTCTGGAAACACCATATATTTT.

V gene TRBV19 combines with J gene TRBJ1-5; D ambiguous. Trimming shortened V by 7 bases and J by 4 bases, and 14 bases separated the two germline ends. The germline V gene has CDR1 LNHDA and CDR2 SQIVND (reference sequence). This CDR3 comprises 14 residues. The CDR3 region has the DNA TGTGCCAGTACCCCGACCCCGCCGAATCAGCCCCAGCATTTT. Translating gives CASTPTPPNQPQHF.

This chain connects TRBV20-1 to TRBJ2-1; D call uncertain. The CDR3 is made up of 11 amino acids. Trimming stripped 6 bases from V and 6 bases from J, with 9 bases between. CDR1 and CDR2 from the germline V gene are DFQATT and SNEGSKA (reference sequence). CDR3 amino acids: CSAGPGNEQFF. The CDR3 nucleotides read TGCAGTGCCGGACCGGGCAATGAGCAGTTCTTC.

The chain is built from TRBV1 and TRBJ2-7; TRBD2 is the table's D call and was not checked against the DNA. TRBV1 constitutes a pseudogene. The CDR3 consists of 19 residues. The CDR3 protein is CTSSHRTRRTSGDEYEQYF. CDR3 coding DNA: TGCACCAGCAGCCACCGAACCCGTCGGACTAGCGGGGACGAATACGAGCAGTACTTC.

The chain is built from TRBV3-1 (or the pseudogene TRBV3-2) and TRBJ2-5; no reliable D call. CDR3 length equals 14 residues. Germline CDR1 and CDR2: LGHDT and YNNKEL (reference sequence). Between the trimmed V and J ends, which lost 5 bases and 0 bases, there was a span of 10 bases. CDR3 amino acids: CASSGEADQETQYF. As DNA, the CDR3 is TGTGCCAGCAGCGGTGAGGCCGACCAAGAGACCCAGTACTTC.

V is TRBV19 and J is TRBJ1-1; 10 bases are a match to TRBD1. The germline V gene encodes CDR1 LNHDA and CDR2 SQIVND (reference sequence). With 7 bases clipped from V and 4 bases from J, the junction kept 6 bases outside the gene matches. The CDR3 contains 14 residues. The CDR3 DNA reads as TGTGCCAGTACCGGAGGGACAGGGGCCACTGAAGCTTTCTTT. Amino acids: CASTGGTGATEAFF.

A remark on this clone: The junction and the germline gene differ at one end; a read error may be behind it. The chain joins TRBV7-9 to TRBJ2-7; 7 nucleotides match TRBD1. Germline-derived CDR1 and CDR2 are SEHNR and FQNEAQ (reference sequence). The CDR3 runs 14 residues. CDR3 sequence reads: CASSAVGETGNKMF. CDR3 DNA sequence: TGTGCCAGCAGCGCAGTCGGTGAGACAGGGAATAAAATGTTC.

This chain links TRBV6-5 with TRBJ1-2, with D perhaps matching TRBD1 (6 bases). This CDR3 is built from 16 residues. Looked up from germline, CDR1 is MNHEY and CDR2 is SVGAGI. The V gene lost 4 bases and the J gene lost 1 base, with 16 bases spanning the gap. The CDR3 spells CASSSLDRNFNYGYTF. The CDR3 nucleotides read TGTGCCAGCAGTTCCCTGGACAGAAATTTTAACTATGGCTACACCTTC.

V is TRBV9 and J is TRBJ1-3; D is unresolved. The CDR3 runs 14 residues. CDR1 SGDLS and CDR2 YYNGEE come from the germline V gene. V lost 3 bases, J lost 0 bases, and 7 bases lay in between. CDR3 loop: CASSAGFSGNTIYF. CDR3 nucleotide sequence: TGTGCCAGCAGCGCAGGTTTCTCTGGAAACACCATATATTTT.

This clone appeared a single time. J is TRBJ2-5 and V is TRBV5-1; 8 bases line up with TRBD1. The CDR3 totals 16 residues. Per the germline V gene, CDR1 is SGHRS and CDR2 is YFSETQ. With 2 bases clipped from V and 2 bases from J, the junction kept 8 bases outside the gene matches. CDR3 region: CASSFSGGGRQETQYF. In DNA form, the CDR3 reads TGCGCCAGCAGCTTCTCAGGGGGCGGGCGGCAAGAGACCCAGTACTTC.

The J gene is TRBJ2-7, the V gene TRBV6-2 or TRBV6-3; the D is unclear. The CDR3 is 15 amino acids. The V end was cut by 2 bases, the J end by 2 bases, with 13 bases between. Germline CDR1 and CDR2: MNHEY and SVGEGT. The CDR3 reads CASSYGVDETYEQYF. Written as DNA, the CDR3 is TGTGCCAGCAGTTACGGGGTTGATGAAACCTACGAGCAGTACTTC.

This clone has only one observation. The chain carries TRBV10-3 and TRBJ2-7; D perhaps matches TRBD1 (6 bases). The length of the CDR3 is 17 residues. CDR1 and CDR2 (germline): ENHRY, SYGVKD. Trimming cost V 0 bases and J 1 base, with 16 bases left between them. In DNA, the CDR3 is TGTGCCATCAGTGAGTCGCTTGTTGGGACAAAGTCCTACGAGCAGTACTTC. Encoded protein: CAISESLVGTKSYEQYF.

V and J are TRBV7-2 and TRBJ1-6; no clear D gene. V shed 1 base and J shed 3 bases, with 7 bases lying between them. Germline V gene lookup returns CDR1 SGHTA and CDR2 FQGNSA. CDR3 length equals 15 residues. In DNA form, the CDR3 reads TGTGCCAGCAGCTTAGGATCCCTCTATAATTCACCCCTCCACTTT. As protein: CASSLGSLYNSPLHF.

The chain couples TRBV18 to TRBJ1-6, with 9 bases lining up with TRBD1. The V gene's germline CDR1 is KGHSH and CDR2 LQKENI. CDR3 size: 16 residues. V lost 4 bases and J lost 7; bases outside the gene matches: 8. CDR3 residues: CASSLTQGQGNSPLHF. CDR3 DNA sequence: TGTGCCAGCTCACTCACCCAAGGACAGGGGAATTCACCCCTCCACTTT.

The chain uses TRBV6-5 and TRBJ2-3; TRBD1 might be the D (5 bases). CDR3 length equals 13 residues. Trimming took off 8 bases at V and 2 bases at J, with 11 bases between the two ends. Germline V lookup: CDR1 MNHEY, CDR2 SVGAGI. The CDR3 protein is CASGQPVTDTQYF. As DNA, the CDR3 is TGTGCCAGCGGACAACCCGTCACAGATACGCAGTATTTT.

The CDR3 nucleotides read TGTGCCAGCAGCCATGGGGTCGGGGGTGGATCCCAGCATTTT. Protein sequence: CASSHGVGGGSQHF. The rearrangement uses TRBV3-1 (or the pseudogene TRBV3-2) and TRBJ1-5; D perhaps matches TRBD1 (5 bases). From germline, CDR1 is LGHDT and CDR2 YNNKEL (reference sequence). The CDR3 loop spans 14 amino acids. V lost 3 bases and J 11 bases, leaving 17 bases between the germline ends.

This rearrangement joins TRBV30 to TRBJ1-2; D is uncertain. V lost 0 bases and J 8 bases, leaving 13 bases between the germline ends. The germline gives CDR1 GTSNPN, CDR2 SVGIG (reference sequence). The CDR3 is 13 residues long. CDR3 residues: CAWSVGVLRGYTF. The CDR3 bases are TGTGCCTGGAGTGTTGGGGTACTGAGGGGCTACACCTTC.

The gene calls are TRBV6-1 and TRBJ2-3; D call uncertain. This CDR3 is built from 12 residues. The germline gives CDR1 MNHNS, CDR2 SASEGT. V was pared by 3 bases and J by 5 bases, with 6 bases between. Here the CDR3 DNA reads TGTGCCAGCAGTGATGGGGAAGATACGCAGTATTTT. As protein: CASSDGEDTQYF.